The rows below give T cell receptor beta chains drawn from one sample of a study of blood T cell dynamics during melanoma immunotherapy. Sequenced by immunoSEQ multiplex PCR; TCRdb stores in-frame clones only, minus some. Found here are 13,000 to 15,000 clones, 80% to 90% of them singletons; the top ten hold approximately 6%. This specimen consisted of blood, obtained from a patient treated with checkpoint blockade. The source of these receptors is a human donor with melanoma. Both conserved end residues are part of each CDR3. Each record gives: J gene, V gene, D gene, clone size, CDR3 protein, CDR3 DNA. D genes are given only for firm matches. Some rows mark clone size as missing; the rest say once, few, many or name a class of expanded clone.

TRBJ1-1	TRBV10-3	-	-	CAIRTTGDTEAFF	TGTGCCATCAGGACAACAGGCGACACTGAAGCTTTCTTT
TRBJ1-5	TRBV5-5	-	-	CASSLGRADQPQHF	TGTGCCAGCAGCTTAGGCAGGGCGGATCAGCCCCAGCATTTT
TRBJ2-6	TRBV4-3	-	-	CASSLDNSGANVLTF	TGCGCCAGCAGCCTGGACAACTCTGGGGCCAACGTCCTGACTTTC
TRBJ1-1	TRBV29-1	TRBD1	-	CSVRQGGAEAFF	TGCAGCGTGAGACAGGGGGGGGCTGAAGCTTTCTTT
TRBJ2-5	TRBV10-1	TRBD2	-	CASSERKRGRQETQYF	TGCGCCAGCAGTGAGAGAAAGCGGGGGCGCCAAGAGACCCAGTACTTC
TRBJ2-1	TRBV27	TRBD1	-	CASRGDRGNYNEQFF	TGTGCCAGCAGGGGGGACAGGGGGAACTACAATGAGCAGTTCTTC
TRBJ1-2	TRBV6-5	TRBD1	-	CASSSARQGARGYTF	TGTGCCAGCAGTTCGGCGAGACAGGGGGCACGAGGCTACACCTTC
TRBJ2-1	TRBV4-1	-	once	CASSQDGGARANEQFF	TGCGCCAGCAGCCAAGATGGGGGCGCCCGGGCCAATGAGCAGTTCTTC
TRBJ1-1	TRBV18	-	-	CASSPGTRGRNTEAFF	TGTGCCAGCTCACCAGGGACCAGGGGCAGGAACACTGAAGCTTTCTTT
TRBJ1-1	TRBV7-2	-	-	CASSLEFGEGTEAFF	TGTGCCAGCAGCTTAGAGTTCGGGGAAGGGACTGAAGCTTTCTTT
TRBJ2-2	TRBV7-3	TRBD1	-	CASSLTSGTGGRELFF	TGTGCCAGCAGCTTAACGTCAGGGACAGGGGGCCGGGAGCTGTTTTTT
TRBJ1-1	TRBV13	-	-	CASSLGRGGRTEAFF	TGTGCCAGCAGCTTAGGCCGCGGGGGCCGCACTGAAGCTTTCTTT
TRBJ1-2	TRBV15	-	medium-sized	CATSRETGRKDGYTF	TGTGCCACCAGCAGAGAAACAGGGAGAAAGGATGGCTACACCTTC
TRBJ2-5	TRBV14	TRBD2	-	CASSQLTSGGQETQYF	TGTGCCAGCAGCCAATTGACTAGCGGGGGGCAAGAGACCCAGTACTTC
TRBJ1-1	TRBV7-2	TRBD1	-	CASSLHRGGTEAFF	TGTGCCAGCAGCTTGCACAGGGGAGGCACTGAAGCTTTCTTT
TRBJ1-1	TRBV6-6	-	-	CASTPRYTEAFF	TGTGCCAGCACGCCGCGGTACACTGAAGCTTTCTTT
TRBJ2-1	TRBV14	-	once	CASSQLGAYNEQFF	TGTGCCAGCAGCCAATTGGGGGCTTACAATGAGCAGTTCTTC